The following is a T cell receptor (beta chain) sequence with its context. CDR3 length: 13 residues. Germline CDR1 is SGHRS and CDR2 is YFSETQ. Trimming stripped 4 bases from V and 10 bases from J, with 17 bases between. The data are from a study of blood T cell repertoires in COVID-19. Study overall: Acute and convalescent COVID-19 samples came from the United States, Italy and Spain. T cells, B-cell-depleted T cells, or PBMCs provided the cDNA or gDNA that served as material.

Source study methods: Researchers report that nucleated cell counts were estimated from reference gene primer amplification. TCRdb's table, derived via immunoSEQ multiplex PCR, lists solely in-frame clones and lacks some. V, J and clone size are those of that table, while D and trimming were read from the DNA. The sample includes about 210,000 clones, around nine tenths seen only once; the top ten take about 4.8%. The chain combines TRBV5-1 with TRBJ1-2; D is ambiguous. The specimen sequenced was peripheral blood. This clonotype was obtained from a woman between 40 and 55 years old with acute or convalescent COVID-19. The CDR3 loop is CASSLDLQQPYTF. The CDR3 nucleotides read TGCGCCAGCAGCCTGGACCTCCAACAGCCCTACACCTTC.